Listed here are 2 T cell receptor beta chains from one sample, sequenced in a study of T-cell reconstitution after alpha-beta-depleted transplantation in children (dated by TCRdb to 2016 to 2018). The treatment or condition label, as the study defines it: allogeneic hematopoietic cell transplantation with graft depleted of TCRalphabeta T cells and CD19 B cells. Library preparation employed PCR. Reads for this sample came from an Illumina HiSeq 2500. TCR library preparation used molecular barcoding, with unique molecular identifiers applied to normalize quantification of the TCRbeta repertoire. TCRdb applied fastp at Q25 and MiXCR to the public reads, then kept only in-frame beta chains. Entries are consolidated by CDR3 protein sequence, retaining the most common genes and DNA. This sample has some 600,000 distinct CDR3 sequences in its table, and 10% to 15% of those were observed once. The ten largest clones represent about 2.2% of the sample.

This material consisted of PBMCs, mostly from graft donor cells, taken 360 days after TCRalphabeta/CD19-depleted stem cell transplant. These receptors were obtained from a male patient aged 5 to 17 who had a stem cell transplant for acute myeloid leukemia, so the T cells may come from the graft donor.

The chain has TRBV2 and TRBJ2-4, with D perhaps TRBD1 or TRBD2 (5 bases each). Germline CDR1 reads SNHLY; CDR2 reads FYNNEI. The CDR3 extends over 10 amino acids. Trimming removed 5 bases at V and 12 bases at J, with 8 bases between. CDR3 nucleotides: TGTGCCAGCAGTCGGGGCAGTCAGTACTTC. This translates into CASSRGSQYF.

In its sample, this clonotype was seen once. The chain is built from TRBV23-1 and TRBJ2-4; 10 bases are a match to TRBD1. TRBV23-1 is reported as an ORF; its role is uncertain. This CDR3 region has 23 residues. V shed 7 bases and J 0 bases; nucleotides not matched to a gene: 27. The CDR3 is CASILRDRGESGATPLAKNIQYF. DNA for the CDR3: TGCGCCAGCATTCTTCGGGACAGGGGTGAGAGCGGTGCTACGCCGTTAGCCAAAAACATTCAGTACTTC.